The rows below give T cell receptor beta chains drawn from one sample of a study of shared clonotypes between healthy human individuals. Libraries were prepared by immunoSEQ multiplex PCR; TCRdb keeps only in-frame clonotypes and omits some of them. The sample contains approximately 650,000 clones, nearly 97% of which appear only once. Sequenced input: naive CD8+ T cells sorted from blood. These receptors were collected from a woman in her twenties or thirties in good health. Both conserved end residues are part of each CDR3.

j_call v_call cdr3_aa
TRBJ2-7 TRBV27 CASSLSSPAYEQYF
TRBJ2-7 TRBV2 CASSDPRVDYEQYF
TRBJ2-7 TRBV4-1 CASSHATDYEQYF
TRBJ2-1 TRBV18 CASSNEVEGLEYNEQFF
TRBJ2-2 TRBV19 CASNDRADTGELFF
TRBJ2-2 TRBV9 CASSGRGTGVTGELFF
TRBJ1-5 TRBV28 CASTGGHSNQPQHF
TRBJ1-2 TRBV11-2 CASSLGPGQAHYGYTF
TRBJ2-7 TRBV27 CASSLGHEQYF
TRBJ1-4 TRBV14 CASSHPLPVGSANEKLFF
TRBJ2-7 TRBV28 CASSLTGWGYEQYF
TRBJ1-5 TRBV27 CASSFLGGESQHF
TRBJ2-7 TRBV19 CASSFGQGYEQYF
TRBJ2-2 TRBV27 CASTPFYMNTGELFF
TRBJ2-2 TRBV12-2 CASRLISGRITGELFF
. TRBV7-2 CATKMTATYEQYF
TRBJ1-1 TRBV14 CASSQDLGVWTEAFF
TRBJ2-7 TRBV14 CASSQEAAGRYSYEQYF
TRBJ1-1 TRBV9 CASSDFTAAEAFF
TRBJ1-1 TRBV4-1 CASSQDGQPNTEAFF
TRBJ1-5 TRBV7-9 CATSIRGDQPQHF
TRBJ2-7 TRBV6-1 CASSGDNGYEQYF
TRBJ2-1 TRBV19 CASSIPTGAFNEQFF
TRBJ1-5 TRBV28 CASTSDGNYNQPQHF
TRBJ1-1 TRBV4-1 CASSQATGGPEAFF
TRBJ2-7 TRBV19 CASSISGTGPYEQYF
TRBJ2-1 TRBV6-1 CASPSGRDPYNEQFF
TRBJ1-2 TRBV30 CAWSYDRTHGYTF
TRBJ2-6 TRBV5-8 CASSPGTLVSGANVLTF
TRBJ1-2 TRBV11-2 CASSLGPGTGGNGYTF
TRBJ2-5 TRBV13 CASSLLGGEDQETQYF
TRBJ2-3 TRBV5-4 CALAWTATDTQYF
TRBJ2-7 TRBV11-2 CASSPFDSVGEQYF
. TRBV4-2 CASSFGIYEQYF
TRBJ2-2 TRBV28 CASSLPVFLEATGELFF
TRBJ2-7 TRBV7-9 CASQGEGSPDYEQYF
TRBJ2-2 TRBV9 CASSVEPGTGGADTGELFF
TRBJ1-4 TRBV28 CASSLWGATNEKLFF
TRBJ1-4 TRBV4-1 CASSGRATNEKLFF
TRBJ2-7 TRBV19 CASSPGGMGYEQYF
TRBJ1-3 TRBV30 CAWSVTGIGNTIYF
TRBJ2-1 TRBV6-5 CASSYGGWEQFF
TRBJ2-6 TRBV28 CATLGPKRLSGANVLTF
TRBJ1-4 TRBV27 CASSSPGQGSSNEKLFF
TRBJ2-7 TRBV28 CASSGFGRRYEQYF
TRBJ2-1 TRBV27 CASSLSGNNEQFF
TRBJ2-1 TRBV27 CASSQLAGGHNEQFF
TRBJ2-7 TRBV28 CASSISYEQYF
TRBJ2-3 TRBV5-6 CASSVPAGSDTQYF
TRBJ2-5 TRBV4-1 CASSHAETQYF
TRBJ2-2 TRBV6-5 CASSYGRNTGELFF